This T cell receptor beta chain was documented in a study of cytomegalovirus exposure and HLA in healthy donors. Whole-study results and caveats: High specificity and sensitivity for cytomegalovirus status were reported for the classifier.

CDR1 is SGHVS and CDR2 is FNYEAQ in the germline V gene. V was clipped by 4 bases and J by 1 base; unmatched bases: 6. The length of the CDR3 is 15 residues. In the case of this clone: The target antigen is unknown.

TCRdb's table, derived via immunoSEQ multiplex PCR, lists solely in-frame clones and lacks some. The repertoire holds some 310,000 clones, with roughly 88% as singletons. V is TRBV7-6 and J is TRBJ1-1, with 7 bases aligning to TRBD1. The specimen sequenced was PBMCs. The receptor was derived from a man younger than 40 in good health and CMV-seronegative. CDR3: CASSSTEGANTEAFF. CDR3 coding DNA: TGTGCCAGCAGCTCCACTGAGGGGGCGAACACTGAAGCTTTCTTT. The full variable domain, in which reference TRBV7-6 and TRBJ1-1 provide the parts outside the CDR3, is GAGVSQSPRYKVTKRGQDVALRCDPISGHVSLYWYRQALGQGPEFLTYFNYEAQQDKSGLPNDRFSAERPEGSISTLTIQRTEQRDSAMYRCASSSTEGANTEAFFGQGTRLTVV.